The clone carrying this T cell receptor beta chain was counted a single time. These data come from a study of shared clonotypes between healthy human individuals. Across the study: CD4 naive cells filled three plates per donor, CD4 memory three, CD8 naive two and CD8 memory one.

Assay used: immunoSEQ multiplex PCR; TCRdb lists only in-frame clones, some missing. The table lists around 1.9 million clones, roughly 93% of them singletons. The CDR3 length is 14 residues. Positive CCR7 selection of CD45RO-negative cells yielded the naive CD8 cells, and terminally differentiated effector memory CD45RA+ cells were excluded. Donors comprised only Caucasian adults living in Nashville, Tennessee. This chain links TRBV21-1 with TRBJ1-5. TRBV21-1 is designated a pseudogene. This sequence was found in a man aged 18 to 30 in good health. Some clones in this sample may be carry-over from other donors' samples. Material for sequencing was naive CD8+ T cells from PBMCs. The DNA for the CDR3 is TGTGCCACCATGGGACGGTATAGCAATCAGCCCCAGCATTTT. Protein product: CATMGRYSNQPQHF.